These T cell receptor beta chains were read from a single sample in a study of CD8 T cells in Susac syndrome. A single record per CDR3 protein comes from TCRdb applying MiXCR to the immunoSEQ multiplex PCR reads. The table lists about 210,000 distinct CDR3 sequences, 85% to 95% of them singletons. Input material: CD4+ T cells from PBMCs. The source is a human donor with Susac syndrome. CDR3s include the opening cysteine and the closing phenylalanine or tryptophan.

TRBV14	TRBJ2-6	CASSRDRGSGANVLTF
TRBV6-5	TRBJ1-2	CASSSSLIEHTNYGYTF
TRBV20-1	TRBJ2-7	CSAEPTLAGEGDEQYF
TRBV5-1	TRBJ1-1	CASSLEALNTEAFF
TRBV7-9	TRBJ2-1	CASSLALGVTYNEQFF
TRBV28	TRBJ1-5	CASSPGRNNQPQHF
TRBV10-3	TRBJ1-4	CAISESGTEEKLFF
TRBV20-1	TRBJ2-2	CSALGNTGELFF
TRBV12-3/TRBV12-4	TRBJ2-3	CASSLRGGDTQYF
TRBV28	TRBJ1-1	CASSLGDRGGRAFF
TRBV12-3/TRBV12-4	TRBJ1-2	CASSMHGQGDGYTF